This TCR beta chain was recorded in a study of T cells in localized non-small cell lung cancer. General study findings and limits: A median about 50 of the top 100 tumor clones appeared in adjacent lung.

To note about this clone: Its antigen remains unknown.

Assay: immunoSEQ multiplex PCR; the TCRdb copy retains only in-frame clones and omits some. The table has over 1,000 clones, 27% seen once. The germline V gene has CDR1 GTSNPN and CDR2 SVGIG (reference sequence). V was pared by 3 bases and J by 8 bases, with 5 bases of the junction left unmatched. This CDR3 is 13 amino acids long. The sample in question was lung tumor tissue, obtained before any cancer treatment. The sequence was obtained from a female donor over 55 with stage III squamous cell lung carcinoma. The rearrangement joins TRBV30 to TRBJ1-4; 8 nucleotides match TRBD1. The CDR3 sequence is CAWSRGQGEKLFF. The CDR3 nucleotides are TGTGCCTGGAGCAGGGGGCAGGGGGAAAAACTGTTTTTT.